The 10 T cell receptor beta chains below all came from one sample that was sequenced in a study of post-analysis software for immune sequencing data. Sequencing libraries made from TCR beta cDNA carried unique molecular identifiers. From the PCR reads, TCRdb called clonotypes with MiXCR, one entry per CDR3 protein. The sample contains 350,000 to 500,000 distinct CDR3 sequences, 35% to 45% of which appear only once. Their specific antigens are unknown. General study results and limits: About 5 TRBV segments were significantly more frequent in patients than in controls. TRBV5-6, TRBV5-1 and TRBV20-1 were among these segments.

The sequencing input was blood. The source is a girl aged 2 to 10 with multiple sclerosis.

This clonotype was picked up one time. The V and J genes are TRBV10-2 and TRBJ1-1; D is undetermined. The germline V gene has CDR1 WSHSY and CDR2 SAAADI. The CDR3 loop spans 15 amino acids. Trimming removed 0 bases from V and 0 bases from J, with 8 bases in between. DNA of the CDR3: TGCGCCAGCAGTGAGTCCCCCGCTCTGAACACTGAAGCTTTCTTT. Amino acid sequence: CASSESPALNTEAFF.

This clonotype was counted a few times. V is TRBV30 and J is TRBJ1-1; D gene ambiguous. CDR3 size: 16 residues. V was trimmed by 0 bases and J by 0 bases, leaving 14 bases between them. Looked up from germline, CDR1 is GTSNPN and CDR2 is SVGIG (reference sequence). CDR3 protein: CAWSVGLSGLNTEAFF. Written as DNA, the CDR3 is TGTGCCTGGAGTGTAGGGTTATCGGGATTGAACACTGAAGCTTTCTTT.

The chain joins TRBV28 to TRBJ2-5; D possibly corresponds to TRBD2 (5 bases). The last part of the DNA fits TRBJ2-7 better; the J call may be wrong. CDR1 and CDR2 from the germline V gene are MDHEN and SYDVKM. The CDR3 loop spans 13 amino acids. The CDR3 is CASSFQRAHEQYF. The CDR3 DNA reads TGTGCCAGCAGTTTTCAGAGGGCCCACGAGCAGTACTTC.

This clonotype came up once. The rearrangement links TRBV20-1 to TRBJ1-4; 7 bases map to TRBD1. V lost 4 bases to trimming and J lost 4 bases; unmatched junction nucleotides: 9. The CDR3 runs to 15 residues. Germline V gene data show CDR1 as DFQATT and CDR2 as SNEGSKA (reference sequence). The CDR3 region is CSANAPGQLNEKLFF. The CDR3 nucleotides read TGCAGTGCTAACGCACCGGGACAGCTTAATGAAAAACTGTTTTTT.

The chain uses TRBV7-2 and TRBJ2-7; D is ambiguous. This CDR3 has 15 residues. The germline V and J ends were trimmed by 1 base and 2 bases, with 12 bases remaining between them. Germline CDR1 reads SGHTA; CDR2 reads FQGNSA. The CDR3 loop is CASSLVRQPTYEQYF. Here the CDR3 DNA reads TGTGCCAGCAGCTTAGTAAGGCAGCCGACCTACGAGCAGTACTTC.

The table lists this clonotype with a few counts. The CDR3 DNA sequence: TGTGCCAGCAGCTTGGCCGGAGGGGCGTTCGATAGCAATCAGCCCCAGCATTTT. This sequence encodes CASSLAGGAFDSNQPQHF. The V call is TRBV5-6, the J call TRBJ1-5; possibly TRBD1 for D (5 bases). The V gene's germline CDR1 is SGHDT and CDR2 YYEEEE. The CDR3 loop spans 18 amino acids. The V end was cut by 0 bases, the J end by 0 bases, with 16 bases between.

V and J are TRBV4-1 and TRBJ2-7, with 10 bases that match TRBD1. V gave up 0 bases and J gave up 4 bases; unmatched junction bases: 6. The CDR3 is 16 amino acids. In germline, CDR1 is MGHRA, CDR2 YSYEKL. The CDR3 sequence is CASSQDPGTGEYEQYF. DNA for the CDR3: TGCGCCAGCAGCCAAGATCCGGGGACAGGGGAATACGAGCAGTACTTC.

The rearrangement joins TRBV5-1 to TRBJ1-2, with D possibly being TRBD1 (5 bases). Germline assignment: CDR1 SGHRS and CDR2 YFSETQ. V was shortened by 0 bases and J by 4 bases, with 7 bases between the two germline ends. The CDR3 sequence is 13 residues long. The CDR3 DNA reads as TGCGCCAGCAGCTTGGATGGGGCCTATGGCTACACCTTC. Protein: CASSLDGAYGYTF.

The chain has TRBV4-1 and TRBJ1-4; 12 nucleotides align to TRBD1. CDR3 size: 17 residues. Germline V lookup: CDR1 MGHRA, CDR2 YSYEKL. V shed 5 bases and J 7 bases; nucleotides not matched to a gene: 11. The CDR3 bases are TGCGCCAGCAGCTCCCGGGACAGGGGGCTCTTCGGTGAAAAACTGTTTTTT. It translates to CASSSRDRGLFGEKLFF.

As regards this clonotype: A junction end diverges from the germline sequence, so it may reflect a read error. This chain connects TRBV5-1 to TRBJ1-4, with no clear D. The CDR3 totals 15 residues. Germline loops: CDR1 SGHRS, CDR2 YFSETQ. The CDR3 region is CASSIRIGTNERLFF. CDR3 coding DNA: TGCGCCAGCAGCATCCGAATTGGAACTAATGAAAGACTGTTTTTT.